Shown below are 5 T cell receptor beta chains from a single sample sequenced in a study of T cell responses to AZD1222 COVID-19 vaccine. The table came from immunoSEQ multiplex PCR; TCRdb's copy has only in-frame clones and leaves some out. The sample has 100,000 or so clones; roughly nine tenths are singletons. The sample in question was peripheral blood, obtained 28 days after the second AZD1222 dose. Every receptor here comes from an adult who received the AZD1222 COVID-19 vaccine.

This clone turned up a few times. The V and J genes are TRBV28 and TRBJ2-1, with 11 nucleotides matching TRBD2. The CDR3 is 13 amino acids. Trimming at V came to 8 bases and at J to 8 bases, leaving 5 bases not matched to a gene. The V gene's germline CDR1 is MDHEN and CDR2 SYDVKM. This CDR3 is CASGTSGSYEQFF. The CDR3 DNA reads TGTGCCAGCGGAACTAGCGGGAGTTATGAGCAGTTCTTC.

As for this clone: One end of the junction varies from germline; a read error may be responsible. This rearrangement joins TRBV3-1 (or the pseudogene TRBV3-2) to TRBJ2-1; no firm D call. This CDR3 comprises 12 residues. Germline assignment: CDR1 LGHDT and CDR2 YNNKEL (reference sequence). CDR3 in amino acids: CASSLPGDPPLF. In DNA, the CDR3 is TGTGCCAGCAGCCTCCCAGGCGACCCCCCACTCTTC.

This chain joins TRBV3-1 (or the pseudogene TRBV3-2) and TRBJ1-1; no clear D. Germline CDR1 LGHDT, CDR2 YNNKEL (reference sequence). Deletions cut 3 bases from V and 4 bases from J, with 12 bases between. The length of the CDR3 is 14 residues. For the CDR3, the DNA is TGTGCCAGCAGCCAGCCCGGACTCAGCACTGAAGCTTTCTTT. It encodes CASSQPGLSTEAFF.

The chain combines TRBV3-1 (or the pseudogene TRBV3-2) with TRBJ2-7; 7 bases are a match to TRBD2. The V gene end was trimmed by 0 bases and the J gene end by 1 base; junction bases not matched to a gene: 6. CDR3 size: 16 residues. CDR1 is LGHDT and CDR2 is YNNKEL in the germline V gene (reference sequence). For the CDR3, the DNA is TGTGCCAGCAGCCAAGATTTGGCTAGCGGTTCCTACGAGCAGTACTTC. Translation gives CASSQDLASGSYEQYF.

J is TRBJ1-5 and V is TRBV2; D not resolved. The germline V gene encodes CDR1 SNHLY and CDR2 FYNNEI. CDR3 length equals 15 residues. Trimming removed 1 base at V and 0 bases at J, with 7 bases between. The CDR3 sequence is CASSEGPDSNQPQHF. The CDR3 region has the DNA TGTGCCAGCAGTGAAGGACCGGATAGCAATCAGCCCCAGCATTTT.